This TCR beta chain was retrieved from a study of T-cell memory formation after mild COVID-19. Each CDR3 protein gets one entry after TCRdb re-called the 5' RACE reads with MiXCR. This sample has about 340,000 distinct CDR3 sequences, with about 15% found just once. In this sample, this clonotype turned up many times. The germline V gene has CDR1 LNHNV and CDR2 YYDKDF (reference sequence). With 5 bases clipped from V and 3 bases from J, the junction kept 7 bases outside the gene matches. CDR3 length: 15 amino acids. V usage is TRBV15 and J usage is TRBJ2-5, with 9 bases aligning to TRBD1. Sample: PBMCs or a T cell subset sorted from them (not recorded which). The sequence came from a young man who had mild COVID-19 (a few samples of this study predate the infection). Cell type and time point are not known. CDR3 sequence: CATSRDRGWEETQYF. The CDR3 DNA is TGTGCCACCAGCCGTGACAGGGGGTGGGAAGAGACCCAGTACTTC.